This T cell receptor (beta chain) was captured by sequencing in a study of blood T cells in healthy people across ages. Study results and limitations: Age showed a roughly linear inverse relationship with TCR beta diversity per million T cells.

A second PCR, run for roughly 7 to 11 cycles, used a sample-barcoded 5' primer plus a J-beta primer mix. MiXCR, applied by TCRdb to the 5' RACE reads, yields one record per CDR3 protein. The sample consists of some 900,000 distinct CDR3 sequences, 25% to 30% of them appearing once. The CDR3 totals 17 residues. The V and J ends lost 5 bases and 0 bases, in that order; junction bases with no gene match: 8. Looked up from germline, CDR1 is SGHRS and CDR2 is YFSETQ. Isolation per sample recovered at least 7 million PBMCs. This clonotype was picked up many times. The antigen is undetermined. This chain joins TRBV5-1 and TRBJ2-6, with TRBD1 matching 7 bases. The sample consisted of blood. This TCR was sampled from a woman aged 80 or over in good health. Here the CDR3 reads CASSPGQPTSGANVLTF. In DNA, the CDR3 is TGCGCCAGCAGTCCGGGACAGCCCACCTCTGGGGCCAACGTCCTGACTTTC. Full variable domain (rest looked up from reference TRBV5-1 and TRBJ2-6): KAGVTQTPRYLIKTRGQQVTLSCSPISGHRSVSWYQQTPGQGLQFLFEYFSETQRNKGNFPGRFSGRQFSNSRSEMNVSTLELGDSALYLCASSPGQPTSGANVLTFGAGSRLTVL.